This TCR beta chain was identified in a study of shared clonotypes between healthy human individuals. Overall study results and limits: The represented genetic and exposure-history diversity was limited by the small number of donors. The rarefaction results pointed to incomplete sorted-subset sequencing despite large depth.

The donors, healthy adults who were HIV-negative, had experienced no recent acute infections or vaccinations. The investigators split CD4+ cells into a CD45RA+ naive subset and a CD45RA-negative memory subset. Libraries were prepared by immunoSEQ multiplex PCR; TCRdb keeps only in-frame clonotypes and omits some of them. The data hold around 2.5 million clones, with over 85% observed a single time. Concerning this clone itself: Its matching antigen is unknown.

The sample taken for sequencing was naive CD4+ T cells from PBMCs. The subset was: CD45RA+ positively selected. The TCR originated in a man between 18 and 35 years old in good health. Some clones in this sample may be carry-over from other donors' samples.

The DNA for the CDR3 is TGCGCCAGCAGCTTGGTTGCGGGGATTGTCGAGACCCAGTACTTC. This encodes CASSLVAGIVETQYF. The V gene is TRBV5-1, the J gene TRBJ2-5, with D perhaps TRBD2 (6 bases). Germline V CDR1 and CDR2: SGHRS, YFSETQ. This CDR3 is built from 15 residues. Trimming removed 0 bases from V and 5 bases from J, with 14 bases in between.